This TCR beta chain was recorded in a study of cytomegalovirus exposure and HLA in healthy donors. Whole-study context: A subsequent analysis reported that the roughly 120 validation repertoires were produced on the same platform that had also been used for the 666 first-cohort repertoires. Notes on the study in general: Reported performance of the classifier showed diagnosis of cytomegalovirus status with high specificity and sensitivity.

Worth noting for this clone: Its target is not known.

The donors formed part of the approximately 120-subject validation cohort, distinct from the roughly 600-subject first cohort. Clones were sequenced by immunoSEQ multiplex PCR, and TCRdb holds only the in-frame ones, with some missing. The profile shows some 150,000 clones, about nine tenths of them singletons. Input material: PBMCs. The TCR sequence derives from a man between 18 and 29 years old in good health and CMV-seronegative.

The CDR3 DNA reads TGTGCCAGCAGCTTAGGAACTAGCGTCTCCAATGAGCAGTTCTTC. Translated, it gives CASSLGTSVSNEQFF. The genes are TRBV7-9 and TRBJ2-1, with 7 bases aligning to TRBD2. The CDR3 extends over 15 amino acids. Germline V gene data show CDR1 as SEHNR and CDR2 as FQNEAQ (reference sequence). J was trimmed by 6 bases and V by 1 base; bases with no gene match: 6.